The 5 T cell receptor beta chains presented below share a single source sample, sequenced in a study of shared clonotypes between healthy human individuals (TCRdb year 2020). The library was produced with the immunoSEQ multiplex PCR assay. TCRdb holds this immuneACCESS table with in-frame rearrangements only. Some clones are missing; in checked studies, unresolved V genes explain under half, and the rest has no known cause. In this sample the table shows some 550,000 clones, approximately 97% of which occur a single time. 0.045% to 0.06% of the sample rests with the top ten. What was sequenced was naive CD4+ T cells sorted from blood. What this sample's cell subset or site label stands for: CD45RA+ positively selected. All receptors derive from a woman aged 25 to 45 in good health.

This rearrangement joins TRBV5-1 to TRBJ1-1; no definite D call. Germline V CDR1 and CDR2: SGHRS, YFSETQ. V shed 3 bases and J shed 1 base, with 13 bases lying between them. This CDR3 contains 15 residues. The chain's CDR3 is CASSSGNLRNTEAFF. As DNA, the CDR3 is TGCGCCAGCAGCTCCGGTAACCTACGGAACACTGAAGCTTTCTTT.

The chain is built from TRBV4-1 and TRBJ1-4; D possibly corresponds to TRBD1 (5 bases). The length of the CDR3 is 16 residues. Trimming took off 0 bases at V and 4 bases at J, with 12 bases between the two ends. Germline values: CDR1 MGHRA, CDR2 YSYEKL. CDR3 in DNA: TGCGCCAGCAGCCAAGATAGGACAACGATTAATGAAAAACTGTTTTTT. Translating it yields CASSQDRTTINEKLFF.

The gene calls are TRBV4-1 and TRBJ1-3, with unresolved D. V dropped 2 bases and J dropped 2 bases, with 4 bases sitting between them. This CDR3 contains 13 residues. CDR1 and CDR2 (germline): MGHRA, YSYEKL. The CDR3 loop is CASSQYTGNTIYF. The CDR3 nucleotides read TGCGCCAGCAGCCAATACACTGGAAACACCATATATTTT.

This sequence joins TRBV10-2 and TRBJ2-7; 8 bases are shared with TRBD1. Trimming at V came to 6 bases and at J to 2 bases, leaving 18 bases not matched to a gene. The germline gives CDR1 WSHSY, CDR2 SAAADI. The CDR3 length is 18 residues. CDR3 in DNA: TGCGCCAGCAGCACGGACAGGGTTTGGGGACCGGGTGCCTACGAGCAGTACTTC. It specifies CASSTDRVWGPGAYEQYF.

The V call is TRBV6-5, the J call TRBJ2-5; D might be TRBD1 or TRBD2, each matching 6 bases. The DNA end lines up better with TRBJ2-7; the J call may be wrong. The CDR3 has 14 amino acids. Germline assignment: CDR1 MNHEY and CDR2 SVGAGI. The DNA of the CDR3 is TGTGCCAGCAGAACGGTGAGGGGGGCCTACGAGCAGTACTTC. It encodes CASRTVRGAYEQYF.